The entry below describes one TCR beta chain. Antigen specificity is unknown. The CDR3 length is 15 residues. The V gene's germline CDR1 is MDHEN and CDR2 SYDVKM. V lost 3 bases and J 3 bases, leaving 12 bases between the germline ends. The data stem from a study of T cell repertoires in cytomegalovirus infection. Across the study: The authors relied on CMV epitopes, both recently identified HLA-C-restricted and well-studied HLA-B-restricted. An indication of both CMV infection and matching HLA type came from public TCR beta signatures.

TCRdb analysed the reads with MiXCR anew, one entry per CDR3 protein. There are some 940,000 distinct CDR3 sequences in the sample; roughly a third occur only once, and 13% lies in the top ten. This chain uses TRBV28 with TRBJ2-1; D is unclear. This sequence was found in a human donor in good health (CMV status not recorded). Some clones in this sample may be carry-over from other donors' samples. This sample comprised cultured CD8+ T cells from PBMCs, obtained from culture after CMV antigen stimulation. CDR3 nucleotides: TGTGCCAGCAGTTTCGGAGTAAAGGGCTACAATGAGCAGTTCTTC. It encodes CASSFGVKGYNEQFF.